What follows describes a single T cell receptor (beta chain). The antigen remains undetermined. The sample comes from a study of Ad26.COV2.S vaccination and SARS-CoV-2 variants. On the study more broadly: The donor participated in the COV1001 trial, in its Ad26.COV2.S arm.

This CDR3 contains 14 residues. Germline V gene data show CDR1 as SGHRS and CDR2 as YFSETQ. Trimming cost V 5 bases and J 2 bases, with 10 bases left between them. Produced via immunoSEQ multiplex PCR; TCRdb's table is partial and in-frame only. The sample yields 400,000 or so clones, around nine tenths seen once. The study, taken as a whole, reports: Researchers reported similar non-spike TCR breadth in vaccine and placebo recipients. Spike-specific responses of CD8+ and CD4+ T cells were reported to display substantial breadth after vaccination.

Indicated treatment: about 20 received Ad26.COV2.S at low or high dose, single or two shots; 5 received placebo; per-sample allocation not given. All samples were drawn on day 63, counting from the first vaccine or placebo injection. SARS-CoV-2 spike from the Wuhan strain was encoded by the vaccine, an Ad26 vector. Sequencing was performed on peripheral blood, taken in a trial of Ad26.COV2.S vaccine versus placebo. The chain is built from TRBV5-1 and TRBJ2-2, with D tentatively TRBD2 (6 bases). This receptor was taken from a person aged 18 to 65 who received the Ad26.COV2.S COVID-19 vaccine or a placebo. CDR3 sequence (DNA): TGCGCCAGCAGGGGACTCACTAACACCGGGGAGCTGTTTTTT. It specifies CASRGLTNTGELFF.